The 17 T cell receptor beta chains given below trace back to one sample, sequenced in a study of OX40 agonist ivuxolimab in advanced cancers. Sequenced by immunoSEQ multiplex PCR; TCRdb stores in-frame clones only, minus some. Among about 60,000 clones listed, 70% to 90% were seen once. The specimen was CD4+ or CD8+ T cells sorted from blood, collected in a trial of the OX40 agonist ivuxolimab. The receptor source for this set is an adult with an advanced solid tumor such as melanoma, head and neck, liver or kidney cancer.

V gene TRBV5-1 combines with J gene TRBJ2-3; D is perhaps TRBD1 (5 bases). The ends were cut back, 5 bases at V and 4 bases at J, with 20 bases in the middle. CDR3 length equals 16 residues. The germline CDR1 and CDR2 sequences are SGHRS and YFSETQ. This chain's CDR3 is CASRPGPGGHADTQYF. CDR3 nucleotides: TGCGCCAGCAGACCAGGACCCGGTGGACATGCAGATACGCAGTATTTT. The whole variable domain, remainder taken from reference TRBV5-1 and TRBJ2-3, is KAGVTQTPRYLIKTRGQQVTLSCSPISGHRSVSWYQQTPGQGLQFLFEYFSETQRNKGNFPGRFSGRQFSNSRSEMNVSTLELGDSALYLCASRPGPGGHADTQYFGPGTRLTVL.

CDR3 protein: CASSSTQGLNTEAFF. The CDR3 nucleotides are TGTGCCAGCAGCTCGACCCAGGGATTGAACACTGAAGCTTTCTTT. V and J are TRBV9 and TRBJ1-1, with D maybe TRBD1 (5 bases). CDR1 and CDR2 (germline): SGDLS, YYNGEE. This CDR3 is built from 15 residues. V was clipped by 4 bases and J by 0 bases, with 13 bases between them.

This chain uses TRBV9 with TRBJ2-3; TRBD1 matches at 9 bases. CDR1 and CDR2 from the germline V gene are SGDLS and YYNGEE. Germline trimming cut 0 bases from V and 0 bases from J; bases unmatched to any gene: 2. The CDR3 runs 16 residues. CDR3 sequence reads: CASSVGGTGSTDTQYF. CDR3 bases: TGTGCCAGCAGCGTAGGAGGGACAGGGAGCACAGATACGCAGTATTTT.

V is TRBV19 and J is TRBJ1-2, with D unclear. Deletions cut 5 bases from V and 4 bases from J, with 17 bases between. The CDR3 is 15 residues long. CDR1 and CDR2 from the germline V gene are LNHDA and SQIVND (reference sequence). The CDR3 DNA reads TGTGCCAGTAGTGCCATGGAAGCTGTGGGCTATGGCTACACCTTC. It codes for CASSAMEAVGYGYTF.

Notes on this clone: This sample also contains other DNA sequences that code for the same CDR3. DNA of the CDR3: TGTGCCAGCAGCGGCATTCAAGAGACCCAGTACTTC. Residues: CASSGIQETQYF. The chain combines TRBV9 with TRBJ2-5; unclear D gene. V lost 3 bases, J lost 2 bases, and 5 bases lay in between. The germline CDR1 and CDR2 sequences are SGDLS and YYNGEE. This CDR3 region has 12 residues.

The CDR3 DNA follows: TGTGCCATCAGTGAGTTCCGGGACAGGGGTTCCGATACGCAGTATTTT. It codes for CAISEFRDRGSDTQYF. The rearrangement uses TRBV10-3 and TRBJ2-3; the match to TRBD1 covers 10 bases. This CDR3 spans 16 amino acids. Germline V gene sequence: CDR1 ENHRY, CDR2 SYGVKD. V gave up 1 base and J gave up 6 bases; unmatched junction bases: 7.

V is TRBV4-3 and J is TRBJ2-2; no reliable D call. This CDR3 comprises 14 residues. V lost 4 bases and J 0 bases, leaving 6 bases between the germline ends. CDR1 and CDR2 from the germline V gene are LGHNA and YSLEER. CDR3 in DNA: TGCGCCAGCAGCCTCGGCTCGAACACCGGGGAGCTGTTTTTT. Amino acid sequence: CASSLGSNTGELFF.

The rearrangement joins TRBV29-1 to TRBJ2-1; perhaps TRBD2 as D (6 bases). Germline CDR1 is SQVTM and CDR2 is ANQGSEA. The CDR3 contains 14 residues. V was clipped by 7 bases and J by 1 base, with 14 bases between them. CDR3 in DNA: TGCAGCGCCAAACGGCGGGGATCCTACAATGAGCAGTTCTTC. It codes for CSAKRRGSYNEQFF.

This clone showed up just a few times. The rearrangement uses TRBV2 and TRBJ1-1, with no clear D. Germline V gene data show CDR1 as SNHLY and CDR2 as FYNNEI. Trimming shortened V by 4 bases and J by 11 bases, and 11 bases separated the two germline ends. The CDR3 covers 11 residues. CDR3 protein: CASSVGDRAFF. The CDR3 DNA follows: TGTGCCAGCAGTGTTGGGGATCGGGCTTTCTTT.

This clone was detected only once. J is TRBJ2-1 and V is TRBV5-1; D ambiguous. This CDR3 has 13 amino acids. CDR1 and CDR2 from the germline V gene are SGHRS and YFSETQ. The germline V and J ends were trimmed by 4 bases and 0 bases, with 5 bases remaining between them. The CDR3 reads CASSPLSYNEQFF. Here the CDR3 DNA reads TGCGCCAGCAGCCCCCTCTCCTACAATGAGCAGTTCTTC.

The chain is built from TRBV2 and TRBJ2-3; D unclear. Germline V gene lookup returns CDR1 SNHLY and CDR2 FYNNEI. Trimming stripped 4 bases from V and 5 bases from J, with 7 bases between. CDR3 size: 12 residues. The CDR3 DNA reads as TGTGCCAGCAGTGTGGTGGGAGATACGCAGTATTTT. It codes for CASSVVGDTQYF.

As to this clone: The same CDR3 is also encoded by other DNA sequences in this sample. The J gene is TRBJ2-5, the V gene TRBV5-1; D gene ambiguous. CDR1 and CDR2 (germline): SGHRS, YFSETQ. With 1 base removed from V and 1 base from J, the gap between germline ends came to 2 bases. The CDR3 runs 12 residues. CDR3 nucleotides: TGCGCCAGCAGCTTGAGCCAAGAGACCCAGTACTTC. This encodes CASSLSQETQYF.

This clone was seen only once. The chain combines TRBV6-1 with TRBJ1-5; 8 nucleotides align to TRBD1. Germline-derived CDR1 and CDR2 are MNHNS and SASEGT. The CDR3 sequence is 17 residues long. Losses at the gene ends were 4 bases for V and 0 bases for J; bases not matched to a gene: 8. In DNA, the CDR3 is TGTGCCAGCAGTGGACAGGGGATGAGCAATAGCAATCAGCCCCAGCATTTT. It yields the protein CASSGQGMSNSNQPQHF.

V is TRBV5-1 and J is TRBJ2-5; D gene uncertain. Germline loops: CDR1 SGHRS, CDR2 YFSETQ. V was trimmed by 4 bases and J by 4 bases, leaving 14 bases between them. The CDR3 runs 14 residues. CDR3 nucleotide sequence: TGCGCCAGCAGCACCAAACCCGAGGCAGAGACCCAGTACTTC. The encoded protein is CASSTKPEAETQYF. Combining the CDR3 with reference TRBV5-1 and TRBJ2-5 gives the whole variable domain KAGVTQTPRYLIKTRGQQVTLSCSPISGHRSVSWYQQTPGQGLQFLFEYFSETQRNKGNFPGRFSGRQFSNSRSEMNVSTLELGDSALYLCASSTKPEAETQYFGPGTRLLVL.

The chain uses TRBV5-1 and TRBJ2-1, with 7 bases matching TRBD2. The length of the CDR3 is 16 residues. CDR1 SGHRS and CDR2 YFSETQ come from the germline V gene. Losses at the gene ends were 3 bases for V and 2 bases for J; bases not matched to a gene: 8. DNA for the CDR3: TGCGCCAGCAGCTCCGCCATAGCGGGCCCCTACAATGAGCAGTTCTTC. This gives the protein CASSSAIAGPYNEQFF.

The chain has TRBV27 and TRBJ2-2; D gene ambiguous. Trimming left V 4 bases short and J 3 bases short, with 9 bases between. This CDR3 region has 14 residues. Germline V CDR1 and CDR2: MNHEY, SMNVEV (reference sequence). Here the CDR3 DNA reads TGTGCCAGCAGTTCGATACCATACACCGGGGAGCTGTTTTTT. It translates to CASSSIPYTGELFF.

This chain joins TRBV19 and TRBJ2-5; 9 positions match TRBD2. Trimming at V came to 3 bases and at J to 4 bases, leaving 6 bases not matched to a gene. CDR3 size: 15 residues. Germline CDR1 reads LNHDA; CDR2 reads SQIVND (reference sequence). CDR3 bases: TGTGCCAGTAGTATTGCACTAGCGGGTGGAGAGACCCAGTACTTC. Protein sequence: CASSIALAGGETQYF.